Sequencing of this T cell receptor (beta chain) was carried out in a study of T cells expressing NK-cell markers. Study overall: It was from sorted CD3+CD56+NKG2C+, CD3+CD56+NKG2C- and CD3+CD56-NKG2C+ T cells that TCR beta repertoires came.

TCR beta cDNA was made by 5'RACE template switching with UMIs. TCRdb reprocessed the 5' RACE reads and stores each CDR3 protein as one record, lacking DNA. This sample contains about 550,000 distinct CDR3 sequences. Per germline, CDR1 ENHRY and CDR2 SYGVKD. CDR3 size: 13 residues. The sample consisted of blood T cells: a sorted CD56 or NKG2C T cell subset, CD4+ or CD8+ T cells, or bulk PBMC T cells (not recorded which). This TCR came from a man between 18 and 29 years old in good health. The V gene is TRBV10-3, the J gene TRBJ1-6; absent DNA, TCRdb's TRBD1 call cannot be checked. The CDR3 is CAGGGILNSPLHF.